This T cell receptor (beta chain) is from a study of shared clonotypes between healthy human individuals. Study donors comprised healthy, HIV-negative adults devoid of recent acute infection or vaccination. This clone has ten or more counts. This CDR3 is also generated by other DNA sequences in the sample. Profiled with immunoSEQ multiplex PCR; TCRdb holds only in-frame clones, not every one. Among more than 1 million clones, about 84% were seen once, and the ten largest hold under 0.65%. The V end lost 6 bases, the J end lost 5 bases, and 13 bases lay between the germline ends. The germline gives CDR1 KGHSH, CDR2 LQKENI. CDR3 length equals 13 residues.

The chain has TRBV18 and TRBJ1-1; D is possibly TRBD1 (6 bases). The source of this sequence is a young man in good health. Some clones in this sample may be carry-over from other donors' samples. The sample taken for sequencing was memory CD4+ T cells from PBMCs. As for subset: CD45RA-negative fraction. The DNA of the CDR3 is TGTGCCAGCTCCTCAACAGGGAATACTGAAGCTTTCTTT. Translating gives CASSSTGNTEAFF.